This TCR beta chain was identified during a study of PD-L1 blockade in urothelial cancer. Study-level background: In about 2014 therapy began: atezolizumab 1,200 mg intravenously every 3 weeks. Blood was evaluated 3 weeks (second dose) and 6 weeks after therapy began. Study-wide findings and caveats: Durable benefit accompanied greater 3-week expansion of tumor-associated blood clones.

This CDR3 region has 15 residues. The germline gives CDR1 GTSNPN, CDR2 SVGIG (reference sequence). V trimming: 8 bases; J trimming: 3 bases; junction bases outside the gene matches: 10. The time point was: pretreatment peripheral blood. PCRs each included synthetic TCR analog templates spiked in. Measured with immunoSEQ multiplex PCR; TCRdb has only the in-frame clones, and not every one. The sample has under 55,000 clones; around 80% are singletons. Note on this clone: Its antigen is not known.

This TCR was recovered from a man aged 70-80 years with urothelial cancer. The chain recombines TRBV30 with TRBJ1-2, with TRBD1 identical over 12 bases. Here the sequenced sample was PBMCs, taken around atezolizumab (anti-PD-L1) treatment. CDR3 residues: CALERDRGLDYGYTF. CDR3 nucleotide sequence: TGTGCCCTCGAGCGGGACAGGGGGCTGGACTATGGCTACACCTTC.